The T cell receptor (beta chain) described here comes from a study of cytomegalovirus exposure and HLA in healthy donors. Across the study: An early data release held tens of millions of unique TCRs from HLA-typed donors.

V lost 4 bases to trimming and J lost 5 bases, with 8 bases between them. Germline lookup yields CDR1 LNHDA and CDR2 SQIVND (reference sequence). The CDR3 is made up of 12 amino acids. The PCR had 60 Vbeta and 13 Jbeta primers. Produced via immunoSEQ multiplex PCR; TCRdb's table is partial and in-frame only. The profile shows 78,000 or so clones, under 65% of them singletons. The chain links TRBV19 to TRBJ1-1, with unresolved D. This sequence originates from a male donor in good health and CMV-seropositive. Sequencing input: PBMCs. The CDR3 sequence is CASSSHKTEAFF. The CDR3 bases are TGTGCCAGTAGTAGCCACAAGACTGAAGCTTTCTTT.